What follows are 19 T cell receptor beta chains derived from one specimen sequenced in a study of blood T cell repertoires in COVID-19. Only in-frame clones appear in the TCRdb table, and some are missing; sequencing was by immunoSEQ multiplex PCR. The sample shows roughly 68,000 clones, approximately 90% of them seen only once. The sample comprised PBMCs or T cells enriched from blood (not recorded which). These receptors originate from a woman aged 40 to 50 who had recovered from COVID-19.

The V call is TRBV2, the J call TRBJ2-6; D unresolved. This CDR3 region has 14 residues. With 3 bases removed from V and 0 bases from J, the gap between germline ends came to 3 bases. CDR1 and CDR2 (germline): SNHLY, FYNNEI. The CDR3 nucleotides are TGTGCCAGCAGTGAGCGCTCTGGGGCCAACGTCCTGACTTTC. It specifies CASSERSGANVLTF.

The chain couples TRBV7-3 to TRBJ1-1, with TRBD1 matching over 10 bases. Germline CDR1 reads SGHTA; CDR2 reads FQGTGA. The trim removed 3 bases at V and 3 bases at J, leaving 7 bases unmatched. The CDR3 runs to 16 residues. CDR3 sequence: CASSFGDRGRDTEAFF. In nucleotides, the CDR3 is TGTGCCAGCAGCTTTGGTGACAGGGGGCGGGACACTGAAGCTTTCTTT.

This chain joins TRBV29-1 and TRBJ2-6, with D possibly matching TRBD2 (6 bases). V gave up 6 bases and J gave up 0 bases, with 15 bases separating them. The CDR3 is 16 residues long. Germline V gene lookup returns CDR1 SQVTM and CDR2 ANQGSEA. The CDR3, as DNA: TGCAGCGTAGTTTTGGACGGGGGCTCTGGGGCCAACGTCCTGACTTTC. Its protein is CSVVLDGGSGANVLTF.

The rearrangement joins TRBV2 to TRBJ2-5; D is perhaps TRBD2 (6 bases). V was shortened by 0 bases and J by 9 bases, with 14 bases between the two germline ends. Germline-derived CDR1 and CDR2 are SNHLY and FYNNEI. CDR3 length: 14 amino acids. The CDR3 loop reads CASSEASGGGAQYF. CDR3 coding DNA: TGTGCCAGCAGTGAAGCGAGTGGGGGAGGTGCCCAGTACTTC.

In this sample, this clone turned up once. The V call is TRBV6-4, the J call TRBJ2-1; 8 bases fit TRBD2. CDR3 length: 14 residues. V lost 5 bases to trimming and J lost 0 bases; unmatched junction nucleotides: 0. The germline V gene has CDR1 MRHNA and CDR2 SNTAGT. This CDR3 is CASSTSGSYNEQFF. The CDR3 region has the DNA TGTGCCAGCAGTACTAGCGGCTCCTACAATGAGCAGTTCTTC.

This clone has a single count. The CDR3 spells CASSARDFSEQYF. For the CDR3, the DNA is TGTGCCAGCAGTGCCCGGGACTTCTCCGAGCAGTACTTC. The J gene is TRBJ2-7, the V gene TRBV27, with D possibly being TRBD2 (6 bases). Between the trimmed V and J ends, which lost 5 bases and 6 bases, there was a span of 14 bases. The CDR3 is 13 residues long. The germline gives CDR1 MNHEY, CDR2 SMNVEV (reference sequence).

This clone was seen once. The genes are TRBV7-9 and TRBJ2-1, with 7 positions matching TRBD2. The CDR3 loop spans 14 amino acids. V trimming: 2 bases; J trimming: 5 bases; junction bases outside the gene matches: 3. Germline CDR1 and CDR2: SEHNR and FQNEAQ (reference sequence). The CDR3 DNA follows: TGTGCCAGCAGCTTATTCGGGACTAACAATGAGCAGTTCTTC. It encodes CASSLFGTNNEQFF.

The rearrangement links TRBV3-1 (or the pseudogene TRBV3-2) to TRBJ1-2; D not resolved. From germline, CDR1 is LGHDT and CDR2 YNNKEL (reference sequence). The ends were cut back, 4 bases at V and 6 bases at J, with 18 bases in the middle. The CDR3 is 15 residues long. CDR3 in amino acids: CASSPSRGGSNGYTF. For the CDR3, the DNA is TGTGCCAGCAGCCCCTCCCGTGGAGGGAGTAATGGCTACACCTTC.

This chain joins TRBV11-3 and TRBJ2-2; 11 nucleotides line up with TRBD2. CDR1 is SGHNT and CDR2 is YENEEA in the germline V gene. V was clipped by 4 bases and J by 6 bases; unmatched bases: 1. This CDR3 is built from 14 residues. CDR3 nucleotides: TGTGCCAGCAGCTCGGGACTAGCGGCCGGGGAGCTGTTTTTT. It is translated as CASSSGLAAGELFF.

J is TRBJ2-5 and V is TRBV12-5, with 7 bases matching TRBD2. V lost 5 bases and J lost 5; bases outside the gene matches: 11. CDR1 and CDR2 (germline): LGHNT, FRNRAP. The CDR3 loop spans 15 amino acids. The CDR3 here is CASGPSPGGGETQYF. The CDR3 DNA sequence: TGTGCTAGTGGTCCATCCCCGGGGGGAGGTGAGACCCAGTACTTC. Complete variable domain (other parts from reference TRBV12-5 and TRBJ2-5): DARVTQTPRHKVTEMGQEVTMRCQPILGHNTVFWYRQTMMQGLELLAYFRNRAPLDDSGMPKDRFSAEMPDATLATLKIQPSEPRDSAVYFCASGPSPGGGETQYFGPGTRLLVL.

The chain joins TRBV6-5 to TRBJ1-1; 8 bases are a match to TRBD1. CDR3 length equals 15 residues. Germline lookup yields CDR1 MNHEY and CDR2 SVGAGI. V trimming: 5 bases; J trimming: 2 bases; junction bases outside the gene matches: 7. The CDR3 nucleotides read TGTGCCAGCAGTAAGGGACAGGCGTTTAACACTGAAGCTTTCTTT. It translates to CASSKGQAFNTEAFF.

This chain connects TRBV13 to TRBJ2-3; TRBD1 agrees at 9 bases. Germline loops: CDR1 PRHDT, CDR2 FYEKMQ (reference sequence). CDR3 length equals 16 residues. V dropped 5 bases and J dropped 0; count of bases not matched to a gene: 6. In DNA, the CDR3 is TGTGCCAGCAGCAGAAAGACAGGGGGGAGCACAGATACGCAGTATTTT. This translates into CASSRKTGGSTDTQYF. Based on the CDR3 plus reference TRBV13 and TRBJ2-3, the full variable domain is AAGVIQSPRHLIKEKRETATLKCYPIPRHDTVYWYQQGPGQDPQFLISFYEKMQSDKGSIPDRFSAQQFSDYHSELNMSSLELGDSALYFCASSRKTGGSTDTQYFGPGTRLTVL.

CDR3 region: CASSRGSLTQSEAFF. The CDR3 DNA reads TGCGCCAGCAGCCGAGGGTCCCTCACTCAAAGTGAAGCTTTCTTT. The V gene is TRBV4-1, the J gene TRBJ1-1; no firm D call. Germline V gene sequence: CDR1 MGHRA, CDR2 YSYEKL. The CDR3 is made up of 15 amino acids. V was cut by 4 bases and J by 7 bases, with 19 bases left in between.

Comments on this clone: Other DNA sequences of this sample code for an identical CDR3. The chain uses TRBV4-1 and TRBJ2-7; 7 bases map to TRBD2. Germline assignment: CDR1 MGHRA and CDR2 YSYEKL. The CDR3 length is 14 residues. After removal of 1 base from V and 2 bases from J, the junction contained 2 bases not matched to a gene. This CDR3 reads CASSQGGGAYEQYF. The CDR3 coding sequence is TGCGCCAGCAGCCAAGGGGGGGGAGCCTACGAGCAGTACTTC.

V and J are TRBV19 and TRBJ2-7; D perhaps matches TRBD2 (6 bases). Germline V gives CDR1 LNHDA, CDR2 SQIVND (reference sequence). Trimming shortened V by 5 bases and J by 0 bases, and 17 bases separated the two germline ends. The CDR3 is 16 amino acids. The CDR3 sequence: CASSLFSDGSSYEQYF. In DNA, the CDR3 is TGTGCCAGTAGTTTGTTTTCGGACGGGAGCTCCTACGAGCAGTACTTC.

The chain combines TRBV4-1 with TRBJ2-1; D is unclear. In germline, CDR1 is MGHRA, CDR2 YSYEKL. This CDR3 region has 16 residues. Between the trimmed V and J ends, which lost 0 bases and 2 bases, there was a span of 11 bases. DNA of the CDR3: TGCGCCAGCAGCCAAGAGGGCAGCTGGGCCTACAATGAGCAGTTCTTC. This gives the protein CASSQEGSWAYNEQFF.

J is TRBJ1-5 and V is TRBV5-6; D unclear. This CDR3 is 16 amino acids long. Trimming removed 1 base from V and 1 base from J, with 12 bases in between. Germline CDR1 and CDR2: SGHDT and YYEEEE. The DNA of the CDR3 is TGTGCCAGCAGCTTGTACGGGGTAGGGAGCAATCAGCCCCAGCATTTT. It translates to CASSLYGVGSNQPQHF.

J is TRBJ2-7 and V is TRBV10-3; TRBD1 agrees at 7 bases. The CDR3 contains 17 residues. J gave up 0 bases and V 6 bases, and 14 bases lay outside the gene matches. Germline V gives CDR1 ENHRY, CDR2 SYGVKD. CDR3 coding DNA: TGTGCCATCAGGATGAGGGACAGTCAAAAAAGCTCCTACGAGCAGTACTTC. Encoded protein: CAIRMRDSQKSSYEQYF.

V is TRBV4-2 and J is TRBJ2-1; tentative D call: TRBD1 (5 bases). CDR3 length equals 16 residues. The germline V gene encodes CDR1 LGHNA and CDR2 YNFKEQ. V lost 1 base and J lost 6, with 16 bases in between. In nucleotides, the CDR3 is TGTGCCAGCAGCCAAGCTGTTGGGCAGGGTGCCAATGAGCAGTTCTTC. Translated: CASSQAVGQGANEQFF.